A selection of T cell receptor beta chains follows, all from one sample in a study of blood T cells in healthy people across ages. One entry per CDR3 protein, called by TCRdb with MiXCR from the 5' RACE reads. The sample yields 750,000 to 850,000 distinct CDR3 sequences, 20% to 25% seen once. Separately, the same data were catalogued under a study of T cells of mothers and their children.

The specimen was blood. The receptors were sampled from a boy aged 5 to 17 in good health. The CDR3 runs from the conserved cysteine through the conserved F or W. The D gene is left open where the match is weak. Clone size is stated in some rows and not others, as once, few, many or a class when expanded.

clone size | J gene | D gene | V gene | CDR3 protein | CDR3 DNA
- | TRBJ2-1 | - | TRBV11-1 | CASSWRNTWEQFF | TGTGCCAGCAGCTGGAGAAACACTTGGGAGCAGTTCTTC
- | TRBJ2-6 | - | TRBV14 | CASSLAMYPSSGANVLTF | TGTGCCAGCAGCCTAGCCATGTATCCGAGCTCTGGGGCCAACGTCCTGACTTTC
- | TRBJ2-7 | TRBD1 | TRBV5-5 | CASSLGQYSYEQYF | TGTGCCAGCAGCCTGGGACAGTACTCCTACGAGCAGTACTTC
few | TRBJ2-5 | - | TRBV5-6 | CASSLGGGAPQETQYF | TGTGCCAGCAGCTTGGGTGGGGGCGCCCCCCAAGAGACCCAGTACTTC
- | TRBJ2-1 | - | TRBV19 | CASSWGRSYNEQFF | TGTGCCAGTAGTTGGGGCAGATCCTACAATGAGCAGTTCTTC
- | TRBJ2-4 | - | TRBV20-1 | CSAQSPDEDIQYF | TGCAGTGCCCAATCGCCGGACGAGGACATACAGTACTTC
- | TRBJ1-2 | - | TRBV7-9 | CASRARGDTFGGYTF | TGTGCCAGCAGAGCTAGAGGGGACACCTTCGGGGGCTACACCTTC
- | TRBJ2-7 | TRBD2 | TRBV29-1 | CSVVGLAGVSYEQYF | TGCAGCGTTGTAGGTCTAGCGGGAGTGTCCTACGAGCAGTACTTC
- | TRBJ1-1 | - | TRBV5-1 | CASSLGTGFTEAFF | TGCGCCAGCAGCTTGGGGACGGGGTTCACTGAAGCTTTCTTT
- | TRBJ1-4 | TRBD1 | TRBV28 | CASSLSWRDRGANEKLFF | TGTGCCAGCAGTTTATCTTGGAGGGACAGGGGAGCTAATGAAAAACTGTTTTTT
once | TRBJ2-5 | TRBD2 | TRBV4-2 | CASSQGLAGGQLETQYF | TGTGCCAGCAGCCAAGGTCTTGCGGGGGGGCAATTAGAGACCCAGTACTTC
- | TRBJ2-1 | - | TRBV29-1 | CSVAGGPIYNEQFF | TGCAGCGTTGCAGGAGGGCCTATCTACAATGAGCAGTTCTTC
- | TRBJ2-2 | TRBD2 | TRBV7-2 | CASTGGPWAGELFF | TGTGCCAGCACGGGGGGGCCCTGGGCCGGGGAGCTGTTTTTT
few | TRBJ2-6 | - | TRBV6-2/TRBV6-3 | CASIRGLTGANVLTF | TGTGCCAGCATACGAGGTCTAACTGGGGCCAACGTCCTGACTTTC
- | TRBJ1-1 | - | TRBV5-1 | CASSLGPGSDTEAFF | TGCGCCAGCAGCTTGGGGCCCGGCTCGGACACTGAAGCTTTCTTT
- | TRBJ2-7 | - | TRBV11-2 | CASSLQAGLYEQYF | TGTGCCAGCAGCTTACAGGCGGGGCTCTACGAGCAGTACTTC
- | TRBJ2-6 | - | TRBV29-1 | CSVEVQSSGANVLTF | TGCAGCGTTGAAGTCCAGTCTTCTGGGGCCAACGTCCTGACTTTC
few | TRBJ2-7 | TRBD1 | TRBV27 | CASSLPGQPGPEYF | TGTGCCAGCAGTTTACCGGGACAGCCGGGACCGGAGTACTTC
- | TRBJ2-5 | - | TRBV27 | CASSFLFRGGAQETQYF | TGTGCCAGCAGTTTTCTTTTTAGAGGGGGGGCCCAAGAGACCCAGTACTTC
- | TRBJ2-7 | - | TRBV20-1 | CSARDAPAYEQYF | TGCAGTGCTAGAGATGCGCCCGCCTACGAGCAGTACTTC
few | TRBJ2-7 | TRBD2 | TRBV9 | CASSPRKGLAGGPYEQYF | TGTGCCAGCAGCCCACGAAAGGGACTAGCGGGAGGACCCTACGAGCAGTACTTC
- | TRBJ1-1 | - | TRBV5-5 | CASSGTSNTEAFF | TGTGCCAGCAGCGGGACAAGTAACACTGAAGCTTTCTTT
few | TRBJ2-1 | TRBD2 | TRBV5-6 | CASSSMTSANLMYEQFF | TGTGCCAGCAGCTCTATGACTAGCGCGAATCTAATGTATGAGCAGTTCTTC
- | TRBJ2-3 | - | TRBV28 | CASRKSRDTQYF | TGTGCCAGCAGAAAATCCCGGGATACGCAGTATTTT
- | TRBJ2-5 | TRBD2 | TRBV20-1 | CSARDLYEASGGQETQYF | TGCAGTGCTAGAGATTTGTATGAGGCTAGCGGGGGCCAAGAGACCCAGTACTTC
few | TRBJ1-1 | - | TRBV5-1 | CASSQMDGKKAFF | TGCGCCAGCAGCCAGATGGACGGCAAGAAAGCTTTCTTT
few | TRBJ2-6 | - | TRBV4-1 | CASSPDFAGANVLTF | TGCGCCAGCAGCCCCGATTTCGCTGGGGCCAACGTCCTGACTTTC
few | TRBJ2-7 | - | TRBV4-1 | CASSQGRRGSSYEQYF | TGCGCCAGCAGCCAAGGAAGACGGGGTAGCTCCTACGAGCAGTACTTC
- | TRBJ2-5 | TRBD1 | TRBV25-1 | CASSRPGTVQETQYF | TGTGCCAGCAGTCGCCCCGGGACAGTCCAAGAGACCCAGTACTTC
many | TRBJ1-4 | - | TRBV7-9 | CASGSSDSTNEKLFF | TGTGCCAGCGGATCCTCTGACAGCACTAATGAAAAACTGTTTTTT
few | TRBJ1-1 | - | TRBV5-1 | CASSLYGGADTEAFF | TGCGCCAGCAGCTTGTACGGGGGCGCGGACACTGAAGCTTTCTTT
few | TRBJ1-4 | TRBD1 | TRBV30 | CAWRPDRAGEKLFF | TGTGCCTGGAGACCGGACAGGGCTGGGGAAAAACTGTTTTTT
many | TRBJ2-1 | - | TRBV29-1 | CSVEGLGYEQFF | TGCAGCGTTGAAGGACTAGGGTATGAGCAGTTCTTC
- | TRBJ1-1 | - | TRBV29-1 | CSVERFPGATEAFF | TGCAGCGTTGAAAGGTTCCCAGGGGCCACTGAAGCTTTCTTT
- | TRBJ2-7 | TRBD2 | TRBV11-2 | CASSFQLAGVYEQYF | TGTGCCAGCAGCTTCCAACTAGCGGGAGTATACGAGCAGTACTTC
few | TRBJ1-1 | TRBD1 | TRBV2 | CASRLDREFGTEAFF | TGTGCCAGCAGACTAGACAGGGAGTTTGGCACTGAAGCTTTCTTT
few | TRBJ2-5 | - | TRBV21-1 | CASYRVPETQYF | TGTGCCAGCTACAGGGTTCCAGAGACCCAGTACTTC
many | TRBJ2-7 | TRBD2 | TRBV4-3 | CASSQGGSSYEQYF | TGCGCCAGCAGCCAGGGCGGGAGCTCCTACGAGCAGTACTTC
few | TRBJ2-5 | TRBD1 | TRBV28 | CASSFADRVSETQYF | TGTGCCAGCAGTTTCGCGGACAGGGTGTCAGAGACCCAGTACTTC
few | TRBJ2-2 | - | TRBV12-3/TRBV12-4 | CASQRGENTGELFF | TGTGCCAGCCAACGCGGGGAGAACACCGGGGAGCTGTTTTTT
- | TRBJ1-4 | TRBD1 | TRBV7-2 | CASSPRTGLNEKLFF | TGTGCCAGCAGCCCTCGGACAGGCTTGAATGAAAAACTGTTTTTT
few | TRBJ2-5 | - | TRBV12-3/TRBV12-4 | CASSKTEETQYF | TGTGCCAGCAGCAAGACAGAAGAGACCCAGTACTTC
few | TRBJ2-7 | - | TRBV28 | CASSWVLSSHEQYF | TGTGCCAGCAGTTGGGTCCTATCCTCCCACGAGCAGTACTTC
few | TRBJ1-1 | TRBD1 | TRBV7-8 | CASSFRDRIPEAFF | TGTGCCAGCAGCTTTAGGGACAGGATCCCTGAAGCTTTCTTT
once | TRBJ2-2 | - | TRBV29-1 | CSVLHGELFF | TGCAGCGTCTTGCACGGGGAGCTGTTTTTT
few | TRBJ2-7 | TRBD1 | TRBV2 | CASRKDRGTYEQYF | TGTGCCAGCAGAAAGGACAGGGGAACCTACGAGCAGTACTTC
- | TRBJ2-7 | TRBD1 | TRBV7-9 | CASSLGDRGPSSYEQYF | TGTGCCAGCAGCTTAGGGGACAGGGGGCCCAGCTCCTACGAGCAGTACTTC
- | TRBJ1-3 | TRBD1 | TRBV7-8 | CASSLERTGHGNTIYF | TGTGCCAGCAGCTTAGAGAGGACAGGGCATGGAAACACCATATATTTT
few | TRBJ1-4 | - | TRBV29-1 | CSVEDLRLTNEKLFF | TGCAGCGTTGAAGATCTTCGACTCACTAATGAAAAACTGTTTTTT
few | TRBJ2-7 | TRBD2 | TRBV11-2 | CASRGIAGGPYEQYF | TGTGCCAGCAGGGGCATAGCGGGAGGGCCGTACGAGCAGTACTTC
- | TRBJ2-7 | TRBD2 | TRBV6-2/TRBV6-3 | CASSYGLGLAGAYEQYF | TGTGCCAGCAGTTACGGCCTGGGACTAGCGGGCGCATACGAGCAGTACTTC
few | TRBJ2-7 | - | TRBV29-1 | CSVEARGQEGYEQYF | TGCAGCGTTGAAGCCCGTGGACAGGAGGGCTACGAGCAGTACTTC
few | TRBJ2-7 | - | TRBV20-1 | CSARDVYAAEYEQYF | TGCAGTGCTAGAGATGTCTATGCGGCGGAGTACGAGCAGTACTTC
many | TRBJ2-5 | - | TRBV7-2 | CASSHDSQETQYF | TGTGCCAGCAGCCACGACTCGCAAGAGACCCAGTACTTC
- | TRBJ2-3 | - | TRBV10-3 | CAISGLGSTDTQYF | TGTGCCATCAGTGGATTAGGTAGCACAGATACGCAGTATTTT